This TCR beta chain was identified in a study of blood T cell repertoires in COVID-19 (dated by TCRdb to 2018 to 2020). For the wider study: Samples covering the acute and convalescent phases of COVID-19 were provided by collaborators in the United States, Italy and Spain. The prospective study material was composed of cDNA or gDNA derived from T cells, B-cell-depleted T cells, or PBMCs. Subjects who had been exposed to COVID-19, were actively infected with it, or had recovered from it provided the deeply sampled blood TCRbeta repertoires that made up the dataset. The repertoires were released in a freely available public database intended as a resource for research on the immune response to SARS-CoV-2. Samples were obtained from the ongoing ImmuneRACE study (first 160 participants) and from 950 to 1,500 subjects provided by 6 global collaborators. A de-identified subject ID, COVID-19 status, age in years and sex were almost always included in the sample metadata. Where available, HLA class I and class II types were obtained from metadata supplied by the sample provider rather than from assay-based typing. What the research found in general, with its limitations: How much clinical and demographic metadata was included differed by source and by participant, and the metadata was provided uncurated.

TCRbeta CDR3 regions were amplified from genomic DNA using the immunoSEQ Assay, a bias-controlled multiplex PCR. The paper's processing steps were these. Within the assay, amplification of reference gene primers was used to estimate how many nucleated cells each sample contained. To quantify the absolute abundance of each unique TCRbeta CDR3 rearrangement, sequence reads were collapsed and filtered. For each sample, productive Simpson clonality was calculated as the square root of Simpson's diversity index across productive rearrangements. The immuneACCESS repertoire file appears here via TCRdb, limited to in-frame rearrangements. These files lack a portion of the clones; in checked studies, under half of the deficit traces to unresolved V genes, and the cause of the others is not known. That table furnishes V, J and clone size, whereas the DNA furnished D and trimming. The sample data list approximately 330,000 clones, and about 90% of these were observed just once. The ten top clones hold about a tenth of the sample.

Participants in the prospective study were aged 18 to 89 years, lived in 20 to 25 United States geographic areas, and enrolled through a virtual design. To assign participants to cohorts, the prospective study relied on clinical history that participants themselves reported in a screening survey and a study questionnaire. ImmuneRACE Cohort 3 recovered participants were defined by two consecutive negative NP/OP PCR tests, healthcare professional clearance, or symptom resolution. In the prospective study, mobile phlebotomists collected whole blood, serum and a nasopharyngeal or oropharyngeal swab from each participant. Participants in the prospective study had the option to provide additional blood draws and questionnaires over an approximately 2-month period. Before DNA extraction, prospective study blood samples were shipped either frozen or at room temperature. This clone showed up just once. The clone's antigen remains unknown. The record has no base qualities; no much larger clone is one base away.

Trimming removed 2 bases from V and 4 bases from J; the gene matches leave 7 bases unexplained. The CDR3 numbers 15 residues from cysteine through phenylalanine. The entry retains the CDR3 DNA only, 45 bases that are in frame from base 1. The germline V gene yields KGHSH for CDR1 and LQKENI for CDR2. The TCR comes from a woman in her twenties or thirties who had recovered from COVID-19. The sequence links TRBV18 to TRBJ1-1; 7 junctional bases match TRBD1. The sample taken for sequencing was PBMCs or T cells enriched from blood (not recorded which). Read as DNA, the sequence is TGTGCCAGCTCACCAACAGTGACAGGGACCACTGAAGCTTTCTTT. Translated, it gives CASSPTVTGTTEAFF.